The 30 T cell receptor beta chains below were found in one sample sequenced in a study of beta chain features in type 1 diabetes. Study-wide findings and caveats: Moderate yet significant TCRB CDR3 shortening was seen in Type 1 diabetes patients in all four CD4+ subsets.

Every bit of the isolated RNA underwent reverse transcription, so sequencing read expressed TCRB transcripts. Profiled with immunoSEQ multiplex PCR; TCRdb holds only in-frame clones, not every one. This table holds 25,000 to 30,000 clones, roughly three fifths found once. The antigens these receptors bind are not known. Material for sequencing was Tregs from blood. All receptors derive from a woman aged 18 to 35 with type 1 diabetes.

This clone was picked up a small number of times. The chain employs TRBV11-2 and TRBJ2-7, with 7 bases identical to TRBD1. Per germline, CDR1 SGHAT and CDR2 FQNNGV. V lost 4 bases and J lost 6; bases outside the gene matches: 3. The CDR3 is 12 amino acids. The CDR3 DNA reads as TGTGCCAGCAGCTCGGGACAGTCCGAGCAGTACTTC. Its protein product is CASSSGQSEQYF.

The table lists this clone with a few counts. The rearrangement links TRBV7-3 to TRBJ2-1; TRBD1 matches 7 bases. This CDR3 has 15 amino acids. J lost 3 bases, V lost 7 bases, and 9 bases had no gene match. Per germline, CDR1 SGHTA and CDR2 FQGTGA. The CDR3 DNA reads as TGTGCCAGCACCCAAGGGGGCCCAGGCTACAATGAGCAGTTCTTC. It encodes CASTQGGPGYNEQFF. Full variable domain (missing parts from reference TRBV7-3 and TRBJ2-1): GAGVSQTPSNKVTEKGKYVELRCDPISGHTALYWYRQSLGQGPEFLIYFQGTGAADDSGLPNDRFFAVRPEGSVSTLKIQRTERGDSAVYLCASTQGGPGYNEQFFGPGTRLTVL.

This chain uses TRBV27 with TRBJ2-2; no firm D call. Germline V gives CDR1 MNHEY, CDR2 SMNVEV (reference sequence). V shed 0 bases and J shed 8 bases, with 7 bases lying between them. This CDR3 has 13 residues. CDR3 in DNA: TGTGCCAGCAGTTTATCCCTTATTGGGGAGCTGTTTTTT. Protein product: CASSLSLIGELFF.

The V call is TRBV15, the J call TRBJ2-6; TRBD2 is a possible D gene (7 bases). The CDR3 spans 17 residues. Germline V gene lookup returns CDR1 LNHNV and CDR2 YYDKDF (reference sequence). V was pared by 0 bases and J by 2 bases, with 11 bases between. The CDR3 loop reads CATSREVGGAGANVLTF. CDR3 DNA sequence: TGTGCCACCAGCAGAGAAGTAGGGGGGGCTGGGGCCAACGTCCTGACTTTC.

This clone was detected only a few times. V gene TRBV28 combines with J gene TRBJ1-1, with TRBD1 identical over 8 bases. Per the germline V gene, CDR1 is MDHEN and CDR2 is SYDVKM. Trimming at V came to 5 bases and at J to 6 bases, leaving 8 bases not matched to a gene. The CDR3 is 14 amino acids. CDR3 amino acids: CASSPGQAIAEAFF. The DNA for the CDR3 is TGTGCCAGCAGTCCGGGACAGGCAATTGCTGAAGCTTTCTTT.

The rearrangement links TRBV5-4 to TRBJ2-1, with D perhaps TRBD1 (6 bases). The CDR3 spans 13 residues. The germline gives CDR1 SGHNT, CDR2 YYREEE (reference sequence). The V end lost 4 bases, the J end lost 9 bases, and 14 bases lay between the germline ends. CDR3 DNA sequence: TGTGCCAGCAGCCCCGGACAGCTGGGTGAGCAGTTCTTC. Translated: CASSPGQLGEQFF.

V gene TRBV6-5 combines with J gene TRBJ2-7; D may be TRBD2 (5 bases). Germline-derived CDR1 and CDR2 are MNHEY and SVGAGI. The CDR3 loop spans 14 amino acids. V was cut by 5 bases and J by 0 bases, with 11 bases left in between. The CDR3 protein is CASSASTTSYEQYV. CDR3 sequence (DNA): TGTGCCAGCAGTGCCTCGACTACCTCCTACGAGCAGTACGTC.

V gene TRBV5-6 combines with J gene TRBJ1-4; 10 nucleotides line up with TRBD1. The CDR3 contains 15 residues. Germline assignment: CDR1 SGHDT and CDR2 YYEEEE. The trim removed 3 bases at V and 2 bases at J, leaving 1 base unmatched. For the CDR3, the DNA is TGTGCCAGCAGCTGGACAGGGGGGACTAATGAAAAACTGTTTTTT. Amino acid sequence: CASSWTGGTNEKLFF.

The chain combines TRBV2 with TRBJ1-5; D remains unclear. Germline CDR1 is SNHLY and CDR2 is FYNNEI. V dropped 3 bases and J dropped 1 base, with 4 bases sitting between them. The CDR3 consists of 13 residues. CDR3 DNA sequence: TGTGCCAGCAGTGAGGGCAGCAATCAGCCCCAGCATTTT. The encoded protein is CASSEGSNQPQHF.

V and J are TRBV29-1 and TRBJ2-5; D is undetermined. CDR1 is SQVTM, CDR2 ANQGSEA, per germline. Deletions cut 4 bases from V and 2 bases from J, with 2 bases between. The CDR3 contains 10 residues. In DNA, the CDR3 is TGCAGCGTTGCTCAAGAGACCCAGTACTTC. Amino acids: CSVAQETQYF.

This chain connects TRBV6-5 to TRBJ2-1; 13 bases are a match to TRBD2. Unmatched junction bases numbered 2, after V lost 5 bases and J lost 4 bases. CDR3 size: 15 residues. CDR1 and CDR2 from the germline V gene are MNHEY and SVGAGI. This chain's CDR3 is CASSKGLAGYNEQFF. In DNA form, the CDR3 reads TGTGCCAGCAGTAAGGGACTAGCGGGATACAATGAGCAGTTCTTC.

The chain employs TRBV30 and TRBJ2-3; tentatively, D is TRBD2 (6 bases). CDR3 length: 14 amino acids. Germline assignment: CDR1 GTSNPN and CDR2 SVGIG (reference sequence). The ends were cut back, 3 bases at V and 6 bases at J, with 16 bases in the middle. The CDR3 DNA sequence: TGTGCCTGGAGCGCGGAGGGCATTGGCGATACGCAGTATTTT. It specifies CAWSAEGIGDTQYF. Looking up the rest from reference TRBV30 and TRBJ2-3 gives the full variable domain: SQTIHQWPATLVQPVGSPLSLECTVEGTSNPNLYWYRQAAGRGLQLLFYSVGIGQISSEVPQNLSASRPQDRQFILSSKKLLLSDSGFYLCAWSAEGIGDTQYFGPGTRLTVL.

This chain uses TRBV27 with TRBJ2-5; TRBD1 might be the D (5 bases). Germline CDR1 reads MNHEY; CDR2 reads SMNVEV (reference sequence). Trimming left V 6 bases short and J 5 bases short, with 10 bases between. This CDR3 contains 12 residues. The CDR3 is CASRGDRETQYF. CDR3 nucleotide sequence: TGTGCCAGCAGAGGGGATAGGGAGACCCAGTACTTC.

The V call is TRBV10-2, the J call TRBJ1-3; D is ambiguous. V dropped 8 bases and J dropped 3 bases, with 2 bases sitting between them. The germline CDR1 and CDR2 sequences are WSHSY and SAAADI. The CDR3 runs 10 residues. CDR3 coding DNA: TGCGCCAGCCTTGGAAACACCATATATTTT. Translation: CASLGNTIYF.

This clone was detected only a few times. This chain links TRBV5-1 with TRBJ1-5, with 9 nucleotides matching TRBD1. The ends lost 1 base at V and 3 bases at J; junction bases unmatched: 2. CDR1 SGHRS and CDR2 YFSETQ come from the germline V gene. The CDR3 consists of 15 residues. The CDR3 DNA is TGCGCCAGCAGCTTGACAGGGGGCTTCAATCAGCCCCAGCATTTT. It specifies CASSLTGGFNQPQHF.

The rearrangement joins TRBV5-1 to TRBJ1-5; D is possibly TRBD1 (5 bases). Trimming pared 0 bases from V and 7 bases from J, leaving 11 bases between. The length of the CDR3 is 14 residues. The germline gives CDR1 SGHRS, CDR2 YFSETQ. CDR3 in DNA: TGCGCCAGCAGCTTGGACGGGGGATCCCAGCCCCAGCATTTT. It specifies CASSLDGGSQPQHF.

V gene TRBV6-1 combines with J gene TRBJ1-4; D may be TRBD1 (5 bases). Germline V gene lookup returns CDR1 MNHNS and CDR2 SASEGT. Trimming took 6 bases from V and 11 from J, leaving 16 bases between them. This CDR3 is built from 13 residues. The CDR3 region has the DNA TGTGCCAGCAGGGCGGTACAGGTGGCGAAACTGTTTTTT. Translated: CASRAVQVAKLFF.

This clone was observed a handful of times. Other DNA sequences in the sample encode the same CDR3. The chain recombines TRBV7-9 with TRBJ1-2; 8 bases line up with TRBD1. The trim removed 4 bases at V and 5 bases at J, leaving 3 bases unmatched. This CDR3 spans 13 amino acids. Germline CDR1 reads SEHNR; CDR2 reads FQNEAQ (reference sequence). The CDR3 nucleotides are TGTGCCAGCAGCTCGGGACAGGCATATGGCTACACCTTC. Translation: CASSSGQAYGYTF.

J is TRBJ2-1 and V is TRBV15; 7 bases match TRBD2. V trimming: 1 base; J trimming: 7 bases; junction bases outside the gene matches: 13. The CDR3 loop spans 17 amino acids. Germline CDR1 LNHNV, CDR2 YYDKDF (reference sequence). CDR3 amino acids: CATSRGAGTIKVNEQFF. The CDR3 coding sequence is TGTGCCACCAGCAGAGGAGCCGGGACTATCAAGGTGAATGAGCAGTTCTTC.

This chain connects TRBV2 to TRBJ2-3; 9 positions agree with TRBD1. With V trimmed by 5 bases and J by 4 bases, 13 bases remained unmatched. Germline CDR1 is SNHLY and CDR2 is FYNNEI. This CDR3 contains 17 residues. The CDR3 DNA sequence: TGTGCCAGCAGTCCCGGGACAGGGCGGCCGGACGCAGATACGCAGTATTTT. Its translation: CASSPGTGRPDADTQYF.

The chain is built from TRBV5-1 and TRBJ2-7; D is possibly TRBD1 (6 bases). The CDR3 consists of 14 residues. CDR1 is SGHRS and CDR2 is YFSETQ in the germline V gene. The V end was cut by 3 bases, the J end by 3 bases, with 13 bases between. The CDR3 loop is CASSSTGGLYEQYV. In DNA, the CDR3 is TGCGCCAGCAGCTCGACAGGAGGACTCTACGAGCAGTACGTC.

The chain employs TRBV7-9 and TRBJ2-7; 7 bases match TRBD2. Germline CDR1 reads SEHNR; CDR2 reads FQNEAQ (reference sequence). The CDR3 runs to 15 residues. Trimming removed 1 base from V and 6 bases from J; junction bases left unmatched: 9. In DNA, the CDR3 is TGTGCCAGCAGCTTAGACTCTTGGGGGGGGGTCGAGCAGTACTTC. It specifies CASSLDSWGGVEQYF.

There are a few counts of this clone. V gene TRBV2 combines with J gene TRBJ2-1; D remains ambiguous. CDR3 size: 11 residues. Germline CDR1 reads SNHLY; CDR2 reads FYNNEI. V lost 6 bases and J lost 4, with 4 bases in between. The CDR3 is CASSEYNEQFF. CDR3 sequence (DNA): TGTGCCAGCAGCGAGTACAATGAGCAGTTCTTC.

V gene TRBV11-2 combines with J gene TRBJ1-1, with D possibly matching TRBD1 (6 bases). The CDR3 runs to 15 residues. V was clipped by 5 bases and J by 6 bases, with 19 bases between them. CDR1 SGHAT and CDR2 FQNNGV come from the germline V gene. CDR3 bases: TGTGCCAGCAGCCTACAGACGGGGGGCTTAGCTGAAGCTTTCTTT. Translating gives CASSLQTGGLAEAFF.

This clone was observed a handful of times. The rearrangement joins TRBV30 to TRBJ2-1, with TRBD1 as a possible D gene (6 bases). The germline CDR1 and CDR2 sequences are GTSNPN and SVGIG (reference sequence). This CDR3 is built from 13 residues. The ends were cut back, 3 bases at V and 6 bases at J, with 12 bases in the middle. CDR3 residues: CAWSSIGGNEQFF. The CDR3, as DNA: TGTGCCTGGAGCTCTATAGGGGGCAATGAGCAGTTCTTC.

This clone was counted only a few times. The rearrangement joins TRBV29-1 to TRBJ1-2; 8 nucleotides agree with TRBD1. The J segment lost 8 bases and the V segment lost 5 bases, leaving 13 bases of the junction unmatched. Germline V gene data show CDR1 as SQVTM and CDR2 as ANQGSEA. The CDR3 contains 14 residues. The CDR3, as DNA: TGCAGCGTTCTAACCCTCCTGACAGGGGAGGGCTACACCTTC. This sequence encodes CSVLTLLTGEGYTF.

The chain joins TRBV5-1 to TRBJ2-1, with 11 bases aligning to TRBD2. V lost 4 bases and J lost 2; bases outside the gene matches: 14. This CDR3 has 19 residues. Germline CDR1 and CDR2: SGHRS and YFSETQ. The CDR3 loop is CASSPHSGRARVTYNEQFF. Written as DNA, the CDR3 is TGCGCCAGCAGCCCGCATAGCGGGAGGGCCCGGGTAACCTACAATGAGCAGTTCTTC.

This chain uses TRBV27 with TRBJ2-3; 10 bases map to TRBD2. CDR3 length: 16 residues. Germline CDR1 MNHEY, CDR2 SMNVEV (reference sequence). The junction had 10 bases not matched to a gene; V was cut back by 8 bases and J by 2 bases. CDR3 residues: CASGLAGVLPTDTQYF. DNA of the CDR3: TGTGCCAGCGGGCTAGCGGGAGTACTCCCCACAGATACGCAGTATTTT.

The table lists this clone with a count of one. The chain couples TRBV29-1 to TRBJ2-5, with TRBD2 identical over 7 bases. The CDR3 covers 14 residues. The germline V gene encodes CDR1 SQVTM and CDR2 ANQGSEA. The V segment lost 4 bases and the J segment 5 bases; nucleotides outside the gene matches: 10. The CDR3, as DNA: TGCAGCGTTGGGGCTAGCGGAGCCGCGGAGACCCAGTACTTC. It yields the protein CSVGASGAAETQYF.

The genes are TRBV11-3 and TRBJ2-1; weak D call: TRBD2 (6 bases). Germline V gene sequence: CDR1 SGHNT, CDR2 YENEEA. Trimming left V 5 bases short and J 6 bases short, with 11 bases between. CDR3 length equals 13 residues. CDR3 nucleotide sequence: TGTGCCAGCAGCCTTCCGACTAGCAATGAGCAGTTCTTC. As protein: CASSLPTSNEQFF.